This T cell receptor (beta chain) was identified during a study of radiotherapy plus CTLA-4 blockade in lung cancer. In the study overall: There were objective responses in 18% of patients, and approximately 30% had disease control.

Study results and caveats: Tumor-derived TCR clones expanded in blood after radiotherapy plus ipilimumab. Dynamics of early blood T cell clones, together with interferon-beta, were reportedly the best predictors of response.

About this clone itself: No antigen is known for it.

Sequenced by immunoSEQ multiplex PCR; TCRdb stores in-frame clones only, minus some. Here the sample spans around 86,000 clones, 75% to 90% being singletons. Ipilimumab CTLA-4 blockade and focal radiation were given to patients with chemo-refractory metastatic non-small-cell lung cancer. Germline CDR1 and CDR2: MNHEY and SVGAGI. V lost 0 bases and J 1 base, leaving 3 bases between the germline ends. The CDR3 covers 13 residues. The J gene is TRBJ1-2, the V gene TRBV6-5; D uncertain. The specimen was peripheral blood, collected from a patient treated with radiotherapy plus ipilimumab. This TCR was recovered from a human donor with non-small cell lung cancer who had stable disease on radiotherapy plus ipilimumab. The CDR3: CASSYSRNYGYTF. The CDR3 nucleotides read TGTGCCAGCAGTTACTCGCGTAACTATGGCTACACCTTC.